The 2 T cell receptor beta chains presented below share a single source sample, sequenced in a study of regulatory T cells in long-lasting Graves disease. The time point was: newly diagnosed GD, antithyroid drugs for less than 3 months. With RNA extracted from PBMCs as input, the TCR library was made. Construction of the TCR beta libraries employed iRepertoire HTBI primers in conjunction with Arm-PCR of CDR3 regions. TCRdb re-derived calls from the multiplex PCR reads in MiXCR, one entry per CDR3 protein. The sample holds some 450,000 distinct CDR3 sequences; about 17% are singletons and the top ten take roughly 10%. The same data also contributed to another study, on T cells in Graves' hyperthyroidism and ophthalmopathy.

Sequenced material: peripheral blood mononuclear cells (PBMCs), taken at new diagnosis, from a patient treated with antithyroid drugs. These receptors were obtained from a woman aged 25-40 years with Graves disease.

The chain uses TRBV12-5 and TRBJ1-2; perhaps TRBD1 as D (5 bases). The ends were cut back, 6 bases at V and 7 bases at J, with 18 bases in the middle. The CDR3 runs to 14 residues. Germline CDR1 reads LGHNT; CDR2 reads FRNRAP. CDR3 nucleotides: TGTGCTAGTGGGGACCGTAGGGGCCCTGGTGGCTACACCTTC. Protein product: CASGDRRGPGGYTF.

As regards this clonotype: At one of its ends the junction is not consistent with the germline gene, which may arise from a read error. This sequence joins TRBV9 and TRBJ2-1, with 8 bases that match TRBD2. CDR1 is SGDLS and CDR2 is YYNGEE in the germline V gene. This CDR3 is 17 amino acids long. CDR3 bases: TGTGCCAGCAGCGTAGAAGCGGGAGAAAGCTCCTACCATGAGCAGTTCTTC. Encoded protein: CASSVEAGESSYHEQFF. Full variable domain (remainder filled in from reference TRBV9 and TRBJ2-1): DSGVTQTPKHLITATGQRVTLRCSPRSGDLSVYWYQQSLDQGLQFLIQYYNGEERAKGNILERFSAQQFPDLHSELNLSSLELGDSALYFCASSVEAGESSYHEQFFGPGTRLTVL.